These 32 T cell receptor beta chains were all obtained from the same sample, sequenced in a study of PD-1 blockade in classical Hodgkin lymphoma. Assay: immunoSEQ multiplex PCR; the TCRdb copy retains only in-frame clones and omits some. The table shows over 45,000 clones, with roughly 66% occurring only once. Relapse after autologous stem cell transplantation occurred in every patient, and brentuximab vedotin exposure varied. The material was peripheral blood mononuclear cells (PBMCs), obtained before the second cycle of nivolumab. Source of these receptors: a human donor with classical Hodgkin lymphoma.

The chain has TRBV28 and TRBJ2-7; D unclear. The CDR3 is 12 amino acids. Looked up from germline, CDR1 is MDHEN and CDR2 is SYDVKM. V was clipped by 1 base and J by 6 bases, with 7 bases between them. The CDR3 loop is CASSLLGFEQYF. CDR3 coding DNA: TGTGCCAGCAGTTTATTAGGCTTCGAGCAGTACTTC.

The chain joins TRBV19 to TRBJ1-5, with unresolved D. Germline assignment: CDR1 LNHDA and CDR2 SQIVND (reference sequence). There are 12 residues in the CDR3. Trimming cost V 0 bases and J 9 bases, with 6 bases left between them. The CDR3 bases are TGTGCCAGTAGTATAGACGCGGGGCCCCAGCATTTT. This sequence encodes CASSIDAGPQHF.

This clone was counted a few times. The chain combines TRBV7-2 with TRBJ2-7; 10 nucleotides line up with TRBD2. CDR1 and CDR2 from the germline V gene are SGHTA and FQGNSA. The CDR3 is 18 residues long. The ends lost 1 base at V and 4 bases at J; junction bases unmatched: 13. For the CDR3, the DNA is TGTGCCAGCAGCTTAGTCACTAGCGGGAATGCCGACGTTTACGAGCAGTACTTC. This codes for CASSLVTSGNADVYEQYF. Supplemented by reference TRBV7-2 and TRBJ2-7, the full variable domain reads GAGVSQSPSNKVTEKGKDVELRCDPISGHTALYWYRQSLGQGLEFLIYFQGNSAPDKSGLPSDRFSAERTGGSVSTLTIQRTQQEDSAVYLCASSLVTSGNADVYEQYFGPGTRLTVT.

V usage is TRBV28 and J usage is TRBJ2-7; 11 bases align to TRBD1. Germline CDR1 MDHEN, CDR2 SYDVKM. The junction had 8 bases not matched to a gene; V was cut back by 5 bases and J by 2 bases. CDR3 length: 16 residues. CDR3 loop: CASSGTGGRRPYEQYF. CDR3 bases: TGTGCCAGCAGTGGGACAGGGGGACGAAGGCCCTACGAGCAGTACTTC.

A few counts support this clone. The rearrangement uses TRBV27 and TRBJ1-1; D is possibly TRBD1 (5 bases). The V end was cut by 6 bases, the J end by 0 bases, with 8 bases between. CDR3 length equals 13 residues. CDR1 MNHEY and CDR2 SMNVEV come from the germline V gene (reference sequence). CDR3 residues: CASRTAMNTEAFF. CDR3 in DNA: TGTGCCAGCAGGACAGCCATGAACACTGAAGCTTTCTTT.

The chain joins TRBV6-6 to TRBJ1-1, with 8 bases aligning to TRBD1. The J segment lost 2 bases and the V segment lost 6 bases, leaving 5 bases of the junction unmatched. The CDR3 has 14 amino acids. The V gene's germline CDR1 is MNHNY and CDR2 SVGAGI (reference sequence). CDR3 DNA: TGTGCCAGCAGCCTCGGGACAGGCAACACTGAAGCTTTCTTT. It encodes CASSLGTGNTEAFF.

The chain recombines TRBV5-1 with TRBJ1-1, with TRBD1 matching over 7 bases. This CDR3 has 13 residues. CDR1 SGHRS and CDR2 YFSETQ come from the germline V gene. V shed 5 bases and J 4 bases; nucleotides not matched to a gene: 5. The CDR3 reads CASRVTGFTEAFF. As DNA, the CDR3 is TGCGCCAGCAGAGTGACAGGGTTCACTGAAGCTTTCTTT.

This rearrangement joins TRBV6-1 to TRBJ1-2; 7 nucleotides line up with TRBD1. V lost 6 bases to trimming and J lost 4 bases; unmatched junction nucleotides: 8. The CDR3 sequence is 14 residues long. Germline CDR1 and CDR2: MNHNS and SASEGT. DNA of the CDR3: TGTGCCAGCAGCCCGGAGACAGGGAGCTATGGCTACACCTTC. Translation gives CASSPETGSYGYTF.

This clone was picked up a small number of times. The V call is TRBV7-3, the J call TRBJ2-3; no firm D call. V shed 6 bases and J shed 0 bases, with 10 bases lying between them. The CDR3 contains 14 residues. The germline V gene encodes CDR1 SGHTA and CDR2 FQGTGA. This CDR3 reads CASSNGFSTDTQYF. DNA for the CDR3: TGTGCCAGCAGTAATGGCTTTAGCACAGATACGCAGTATTTT. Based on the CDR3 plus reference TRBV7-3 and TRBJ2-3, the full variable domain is GAGVSQTPSNKVTEKGKYVELRCDPISGHTALYWYRQSLGQGPEFLIYFQGTGAADDSGLPNDRFFAVRPEGSVSTLKIQRTERGDSAVYLCASSNGFSTDTQYFGPGTRLTVL.

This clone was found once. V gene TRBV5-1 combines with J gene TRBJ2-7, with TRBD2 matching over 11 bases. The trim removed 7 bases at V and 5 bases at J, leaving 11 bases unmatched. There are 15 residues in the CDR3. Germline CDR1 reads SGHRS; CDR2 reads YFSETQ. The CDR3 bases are TGCGCCAGCGGGAATGTAGCGGGAGGGCCAAACGAGCAGTACTTC. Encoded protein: CASGNVAGGPNEQYF.

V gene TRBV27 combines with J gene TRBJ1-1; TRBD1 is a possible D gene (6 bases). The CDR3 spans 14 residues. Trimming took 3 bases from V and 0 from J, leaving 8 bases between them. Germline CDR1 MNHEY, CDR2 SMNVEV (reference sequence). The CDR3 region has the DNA TGTGCCAGCAGTTTCGGACAGATGAACACTGAAGCTTTCTTT. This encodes CASSFGQMNTEAFF.

CDR3: CASWNPMLAVGGLFF. DNA for the CDR3: TGTGCCAGCTGGAACCCGATGTTGGCCGTGGGGGGACTGTTTTTT. The V gene is TRBV18, the J gene TRBJ1-4; D perhaps matches TRBD1 (5 bases). V was clipped by 7 bases and J by 13 bases, with 25 bases between them. The CDR3 loop spans 15 amino acids. Germline assignment: CDR1 KGHSH and CDR2 LQKENI.

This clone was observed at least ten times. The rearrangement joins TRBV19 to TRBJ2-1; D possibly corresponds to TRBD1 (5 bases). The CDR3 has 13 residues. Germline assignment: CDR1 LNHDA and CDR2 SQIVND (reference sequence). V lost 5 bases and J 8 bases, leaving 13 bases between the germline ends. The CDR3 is CASSLRQSYEQFF. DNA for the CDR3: TGTGCCAGTAGTCTCAGACAGTCCTATGAGCAGTTCTTC.

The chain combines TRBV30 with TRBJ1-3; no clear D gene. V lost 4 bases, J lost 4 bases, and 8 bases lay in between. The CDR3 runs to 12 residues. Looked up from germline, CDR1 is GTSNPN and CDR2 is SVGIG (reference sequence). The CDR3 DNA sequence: TGTGCCTGGACTGCGGGGGGAAACACCATATATTTT. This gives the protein CAWTAGGNTIYF.

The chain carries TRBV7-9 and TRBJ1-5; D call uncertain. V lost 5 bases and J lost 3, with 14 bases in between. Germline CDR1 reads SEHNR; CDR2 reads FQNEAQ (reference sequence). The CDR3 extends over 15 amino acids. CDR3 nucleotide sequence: TGTGCCAGCAGCCCCTTTGGGGAATCCAATCAGCCCCAGCATTTT. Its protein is CASSPFGESNQPQHF.

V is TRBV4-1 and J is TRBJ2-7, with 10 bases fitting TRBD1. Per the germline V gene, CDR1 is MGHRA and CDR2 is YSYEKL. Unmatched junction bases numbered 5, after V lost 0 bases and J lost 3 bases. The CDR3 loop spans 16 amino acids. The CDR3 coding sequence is TGCGCCAGCAGCCAAGATCCAAGGACAGGGGGCTACGAGCAGTACTTC. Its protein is CASSQDPRTGGYEQYF.

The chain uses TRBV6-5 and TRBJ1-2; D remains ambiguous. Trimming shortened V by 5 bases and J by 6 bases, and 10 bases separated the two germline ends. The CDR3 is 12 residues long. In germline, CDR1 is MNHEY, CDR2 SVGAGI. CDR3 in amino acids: CASSQRGNGYTF. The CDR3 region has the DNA TGTGCCAGCAGTCAGCGGGGAAATGGCTACACCTTC.

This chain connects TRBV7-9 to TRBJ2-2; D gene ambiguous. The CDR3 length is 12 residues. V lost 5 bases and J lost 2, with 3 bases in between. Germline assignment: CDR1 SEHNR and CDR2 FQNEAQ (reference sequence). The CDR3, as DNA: TGTGCCAGCAGCGCTAACACCGGGGAGCTGTTTTTT. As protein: CASSANTGELFF.

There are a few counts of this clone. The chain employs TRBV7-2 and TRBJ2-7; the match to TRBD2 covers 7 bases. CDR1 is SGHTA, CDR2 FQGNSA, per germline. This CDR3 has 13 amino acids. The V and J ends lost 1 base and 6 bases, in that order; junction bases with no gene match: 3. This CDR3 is CASSLELAFEQYF. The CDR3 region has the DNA TGTGCCAGCAGCTTAGAACTAGCGTTCGAGCAGTACTTC.

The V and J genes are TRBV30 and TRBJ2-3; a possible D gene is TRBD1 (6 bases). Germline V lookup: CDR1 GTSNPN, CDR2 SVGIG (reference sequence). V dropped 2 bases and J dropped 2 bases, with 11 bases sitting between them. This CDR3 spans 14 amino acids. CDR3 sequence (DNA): TGTGCCTGGAGTAAAGGACAGCCCACAGATACGCAGTATTTT. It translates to CAWSKGQPTDTQYF.

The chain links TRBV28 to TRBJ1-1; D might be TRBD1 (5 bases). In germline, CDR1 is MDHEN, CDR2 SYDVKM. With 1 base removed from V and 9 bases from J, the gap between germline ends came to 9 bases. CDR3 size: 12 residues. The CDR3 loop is CASSLSTAKAFF. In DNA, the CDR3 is TGTGCCAGCAGTTTATCGACAGCTAAAGCTTTCTTT. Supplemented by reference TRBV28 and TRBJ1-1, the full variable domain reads DVKVTQSSRYLVKRTGEKVFLECVQDMDHENMFWYRQDPGLGLRLIYFSYDVKMKEKGDIPEGYSVSREKKERFSLILESASTNQTSMYLCASSLSTAKAFFGQGTRLTVV.

The CDR3 coding sequence is TGTGCCAGCAGCCCCGGGGCTAACACTGAAGCTTTCTTT. Amino acids: CASSPGANTEAFF. This rearrangement joins TRBV6-6 to TRBJ1-1, with D tentatively TRBD1 (5 bases). The V end was cut by 6 bases, the J end by 2 bases, with 10 bases between. This CDR3 contains 13 residues. From germline, CDR1 is MNHNY and CDR2 SVGAGI (reference sequence).

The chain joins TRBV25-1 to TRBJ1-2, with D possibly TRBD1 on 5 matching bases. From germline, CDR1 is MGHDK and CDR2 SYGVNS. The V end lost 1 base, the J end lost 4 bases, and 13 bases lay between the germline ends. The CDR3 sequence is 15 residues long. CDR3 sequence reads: CASSEWGGSSYGYTF. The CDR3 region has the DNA TGTGCCAGCAGTGAATGGGGGGGGTCCTCCTATGGCTACACCTTC.

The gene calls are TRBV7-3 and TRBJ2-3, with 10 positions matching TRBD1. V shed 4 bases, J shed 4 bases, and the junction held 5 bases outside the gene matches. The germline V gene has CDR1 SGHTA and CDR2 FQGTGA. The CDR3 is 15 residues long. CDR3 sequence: CASSSRTGGADTQYF. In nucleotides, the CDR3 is TGTGCCAGCAGCTCTCGGACAGGGGGGGCAGATACGCAGTATTTT.

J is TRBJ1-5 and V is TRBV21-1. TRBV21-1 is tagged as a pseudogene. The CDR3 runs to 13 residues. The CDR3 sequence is CASSAQGNQPQHF. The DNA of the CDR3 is TGTGCCAGCAGCGCGCAAGGGAATCAGCCCCAGCATTTT.

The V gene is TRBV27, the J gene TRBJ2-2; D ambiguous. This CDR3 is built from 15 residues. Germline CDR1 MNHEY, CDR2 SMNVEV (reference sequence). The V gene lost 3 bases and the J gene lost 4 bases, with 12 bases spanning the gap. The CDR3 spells CASSFFALGTGELFF. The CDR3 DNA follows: TGTGCCAGCAGTTTTTTCGCATTGGGCACCGGGGAGCTGTTTTTT.

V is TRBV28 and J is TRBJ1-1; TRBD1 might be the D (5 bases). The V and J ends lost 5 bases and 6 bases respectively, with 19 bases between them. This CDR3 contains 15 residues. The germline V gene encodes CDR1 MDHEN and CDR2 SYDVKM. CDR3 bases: TGTGCCAGCAGTACCCTCCAGGGTGGAAGGGCTGAAGCTTTCTTT. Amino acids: CASSTLQGGRAEAFF.

CDR3 residues: CASSFGAGIYEQYF. CDR3 DNA sequence: TGTGCCAGCAGCTTCGGGGCAGGGATTTACGAGCAGTACTTC. The genes are TRBV5-6 and TRBJ2-7; the D gene could be TRBD1 or TRBD2 (5 bases each). Germline V gives CDR1 SGHDT, CDR2 YYEEEE. V dropped 2 bases and J dropped 4 bases, with 13 bases sitting between them. The CDR3 totals 14 residues.

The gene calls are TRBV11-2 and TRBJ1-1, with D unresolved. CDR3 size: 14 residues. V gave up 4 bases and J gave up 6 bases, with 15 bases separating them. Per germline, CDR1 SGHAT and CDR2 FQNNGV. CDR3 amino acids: CASSYKDNSAEAFF. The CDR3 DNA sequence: TGTGCCAGCAGCTATAAGGATAATAGTGCTGAAGCTTTCTTT.

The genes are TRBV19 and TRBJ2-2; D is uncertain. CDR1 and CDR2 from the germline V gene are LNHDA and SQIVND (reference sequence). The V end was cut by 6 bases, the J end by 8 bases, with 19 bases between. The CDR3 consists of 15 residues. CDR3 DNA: TGTGCCAGTAGCAGACAAATCGTCGGGTCGGGGGAGCTGTTTTTT. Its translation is CASSRQIVGSGELFF.

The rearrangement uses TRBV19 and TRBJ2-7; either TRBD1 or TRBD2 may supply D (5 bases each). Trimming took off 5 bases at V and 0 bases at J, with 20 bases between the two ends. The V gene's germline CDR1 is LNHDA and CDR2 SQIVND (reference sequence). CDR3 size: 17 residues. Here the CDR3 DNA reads TGTGCCAGTAGTGTGGGGACCCTCCTAACAGGCTCCTACGAGCAGTACTTC. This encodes CASSVGTLLTGSYEQYF.

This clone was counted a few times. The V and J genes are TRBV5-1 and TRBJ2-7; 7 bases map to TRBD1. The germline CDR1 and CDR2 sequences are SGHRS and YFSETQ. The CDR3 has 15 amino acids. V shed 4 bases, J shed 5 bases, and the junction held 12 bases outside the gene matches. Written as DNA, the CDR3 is TGCGCCAGCAGCACTGGGACAGCGCACGGTGACGAGCAGTACTTC. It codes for CASSTGTAHGDEQYF. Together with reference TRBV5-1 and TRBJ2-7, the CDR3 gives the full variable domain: KAGVTQTPRYLIKTRGQQVTLSCSPISGHRSVSWYQQTPGQGLQFLFEYFSETQRNKGNFPGRFSGRQFSNSRSEMNVSTLELGDSALYLCASSTGTAHGDEQYFGPGTRLTVT.